The source of this T cell receptor beta chain is a study of vaccination and CD4 T cells after COVID-19. Whole-study context: Convalescents were six males and four females, two of them Hispanic. Control wells got either CEFX epitopes, HIV-1 Nef peptides, or no peptide at all.

This CDR3 comprises 16 residues. The V and J ends lost 2 bases and 5 bases respectively, with 19 bases between them. Per germline, CDR1 DFQATT and CDR2 SNEGSKA (reference sequence). CD4+ T cells that had been cultured provided DNA sequenced with the Oncomine TCR Beta short-read assay. TCRdb passed the PCR reads through MiXCR, listing each CDR3 protein once. The data hold 9,500 to 13,000 distinct CDR3 sequences, with 77% observed a single time. Remarks on this clonotype: Antigen unknown.

Sample treatment: 10-day PBMC culture with coronavirus spike peptide pools or control peptides (ViraFEST assay). The sequenced sample consisted of CD4+ T cells from blood, cultured in vitro. This clonotype originated in a human donor who had recovered from COVID-19. This chain connects TRBV20-1 to TRBJ2-1; D is undetermined. CDR3 in DNA: TGCAGTGCTAGACCCCTCCTAGGCCTCCGGGACAATGAGCAGTTCTTC. Translating it yields CSARPLLGLRDNEQFF.